A selection of T cell receptor beta chains follows, all from one sample in a study of T cells in Graves' hyperthyroidism and ophthalmopathy. MiXCR, run by TCRdb on the multiplex PCR reads, gives a single entry per CDR3 protein. The sample includes fewer than 400,000 distinct CDR3 sequences, roughly 25% of them seen just once. The sample comprised blood. The receptors here all came from a man aged 50 to 59 with Graves' hyperthyroidism. The CDR3 runs from the conserved cysteine through the conserved F or W. The D gene is left open where the match is weak. For some rows the clone size is stated as once, few or many, or as a class when expanded; others skip it.

.	TRBV5-1	.	TRBJ2-7	CASSLAPGVYTAEQYF	TGCGCCAGCAGCTTGGCCCCGGGAGTCTACACGGCGGAGCAGTACTTC
few	TRBV20-1	TRBD2	TRBJ2-2	CSAERDLVLFF	TGCAGTGCCGAGCGGGACCTGGTGCTGTTTTTT
.	TRBV12-3/TRBV12-4	.	TRBJ2-1	CASSFKREAEQFF	TGTGCCAGCAGTTTTAAAAGGGAGGCTGAGCAGTTCTTC
many	TRBV20-1	TRBD1	TRBJ2-3	CSASMAGGNTDTQYF	TGCAGTGCTAGTATGGCAGGGGGCAACACAGATACGCAGTATTTT
few	TRBV7-8	TRBD2	TRBJ2-7	CASSSLLAGGQSYEQYF	TGTGCCAGCAGCTCCCTTCTGGCGGGGGGTCAGTCCTACGAGCAGTACTTC
many	TRBV7-9	TRBD1	TRBJ2-7	CASSPGWDRSSYEQYF	TGTGCCAGCAGCCCCGGGTGGGACAGGAGCTCCTACGAGCAGTACTTC
many	TRBV12-3/TRBV12-4	TRBD1	TRBJ2-7	CASSLAGDRVYEQYF	TGTGCCAGCAGTTTAGCGGGGGACAGGGTTTACGAGCAGTACTTC
.	TRBV6-2/TRBV6-3	.	TRBJ2-1	CASRRQENYNEQLF	TGTGCCAGCAGACGACAGGAAAACTACAATGAGCAGCTCTTC
many	TRBV7-9	.	TRBJ2-1	CASSQSNEQFF	TGTGCCAGCAGCCAGTCCAATGAGCAGTTCTTC
many	TRBV6-1	.	TRBJ1-1	CASLQTGRGTEAFF	TGTGCCAGCCTGCAGACAGGCCGGGGCACTGAAGCTTTCTTT
.	TRBV20-1	TRBD2	TRBJ2-3	CSASHLLAGGTDTQYF	TGCAGTGCTAGCCACCTCCTAGCGGGGGGCACAGATACGCAGTATTTT
many	TRBV7-9	.	TRBJ2-1	CASSLRTGLNEQFF	TGTGCCAGCAGCTTAAGGACTGGTCTAAATGAGCAGTTCTTC
.	TRBV12-3/TRBV12-4	.	TRBJ2-1	CASSYAAGEQFF	TGTGCCAGCAGTTATGCGGCGGGTGAGCAGTTCTTC
.	TRBV29-1	TRBD1	TRBJ2-2	CSVELEQGAGRNGELFF	TGCAGCGTTGAATTGGAGCAGGGGGCCGGGCGGAACGGGGAGCTGTTTTTT
.	TRBV18	.	TRBJ1-2	CASSPSGRLSNYGYTF	TGTGCCAGCTCACCGTCAGGCAGACTGTCTAACTATGGCTACACCTTC
many	TRBV12-3/TRBV12-4	TRBD2	TRBJ2-5	CASSTGTSGRETQYF	TGTGCCAGCAGTACCGGGACTAGCGGGAGAGAGACCCAGTACTTC
many	TRBV11-2	.	TRBJ2-7	CASSLGGYEWEQYF	TGTGCCAGCAGCTTAGGTGGCTACGAGTGGGAGCAGTACTTC
.	TRBV19	TRBD2	TRBJ2-1	CASSSPTTSGGYNEQFF	TGTGCCAGTAGCTCGCCCACGACTAGCGGAGGCTACAATGAGCAGTTCTTC
.	TRBV20-1	TRBD2	TRBJ2-1	CSAPAQTSGRFGNEQFF	TGCAGTGCTCCCGCTCAAACTAGCGGGAGATTTGGCAATGAGCAGTTCTTC
many	TRBV7-9	TRBD2	TRBJ2-3	CASSLASGTSGTDTQYF	TGTGCCAGCAGCTTAGCGAGCGGGACTAGCGGCACAGATACGCAGTATTTT
.	TRBV7-9	TRBD2	TRBJ2-7	CASSSERGAYEQYF	TGTGCCAGCAGCTCAGAGCGGGGAGCCTACGAGCAGTACTTC